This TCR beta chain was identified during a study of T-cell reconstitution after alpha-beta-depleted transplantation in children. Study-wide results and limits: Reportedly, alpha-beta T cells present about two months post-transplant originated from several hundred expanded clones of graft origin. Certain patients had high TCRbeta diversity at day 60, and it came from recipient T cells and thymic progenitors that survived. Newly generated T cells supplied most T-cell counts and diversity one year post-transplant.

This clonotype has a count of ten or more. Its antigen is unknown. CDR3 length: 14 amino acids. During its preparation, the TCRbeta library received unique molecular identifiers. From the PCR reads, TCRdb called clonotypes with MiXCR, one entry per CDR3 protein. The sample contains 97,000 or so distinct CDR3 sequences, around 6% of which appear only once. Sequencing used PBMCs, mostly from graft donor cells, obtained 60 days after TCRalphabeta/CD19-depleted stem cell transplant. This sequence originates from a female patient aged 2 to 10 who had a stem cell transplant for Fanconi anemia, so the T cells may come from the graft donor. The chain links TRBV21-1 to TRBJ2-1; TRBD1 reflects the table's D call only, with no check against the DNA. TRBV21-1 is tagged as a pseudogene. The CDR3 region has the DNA TGTGCCAGCATCCTAGACAGGGGCTACAATGAGCAGTTCTTC. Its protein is CASILDRGYNEQFF.